The clone carrying this T cell receptor beta chain appeared many times. Its antigen is still unknown. The data stem from a study of breast tumors, draining lymph nodes, adjacent tissues. The lymph nodes were axillary draining lymph nodes from breast cancer patients. Study-level points and caveats: Compared with lymph nodes, tumors were less diverse; compared with nontumor tissue, more. Compared with basal-like, luminal-like tumors shared significantly more repertoire with nontumor tissue. Most tumor T cells seemingly derive from lymph node, then expand in tumor. Data only fit, rather than demonstrated, lymph node origin of most tumor T cells.

The CDR3 length is 13 residues. Between the trimmed V and J ends, which lost 4 bases and 2 bases, there was a span of 9 bases. Germline CDR1 GTSNPN, CDR2 SVGIG (reference sequence). Via MiXCR, TCRdb re-called the multiplex PCR reads, giving one row per CDR3 protein. Among tens of thousands of distinct CDR3 sequences listed, roughly 29% were seen once. V and J are TRBV30 and TRBJ1-5; TRBD1 is a possible D gene (6 bases). The sample consisted of axillary lymph node tissue. The receptor comes from a female donor with breast cancer. Some clones in this sample may be carry-over from other donors' samples. CDR3 sequence (DNA): TGTGCCTGGAATTCAGGGGGCAATCAGCCCCAGCATTTT. Translating it yields CAWNSGGNQPQHF.